This is a list of T cell receptor beta chains from one sample in a study of Ad26.COV2.S vaccination and SARS-CoV-2 variants. Clones were sequenced by immunoSEQ multiplex PCR, and TCRdb holds only the in-frame ones, with some missing. The sample lists over 250,000 clones, over 75% seen once, with around 3.5% in the top ten. The input for sequencing was peripheral blood, taken in a trial of Ad26.COV2.S vaccine versus placebo. The source is a person between 18 and 65 years old who received the Ad26.COV2.S COVID-19 vaccine or a placebo. The CDR3 runs from the conserved cysteine through the conserved F or W. D genes are given only for firm matches.

d_call,j_call,cdr3_length,v_call,cdr3_aa
NA,TRBJ1-2,13,TRBV11-1,CASSPPRDYGYTF
NA,TRBJ2-1,15,TRBV5-8,CASSRGLGSYNEQFF
NA,TRBJ2-3,14,TRBV5-1,CASSLSKPTDTQYF
NA,TRBJ1-2,16,TRBV4-3,CASSQDRGGANYGYTF
NA,TRBJ1-1,13,TRBV30,CAAGGGVSTEAFF
NA,TRBJ1-4,17,TRBV3-1/TRBV3-2,CASSFYQDRSTNEKLFF
NA,TRBJ1-1,16,TRBV5-1,CASSLLHNGGNTEAFF
NA,TRBJ2-1,14,TRBV6-6,CASSLTSRYNEQFF
TRBD1,TRBJ1-6,16,TRBV6-6,CASSTRTGGNNSPLHF
NA,TRBJ1-6,14,TRBV10-3,CAISGNGENSPLHF
NA,TRBJ1-1,14,TRBV19,CASRQQGAGTEAFF
NA,TRBJ2-5,17,TRBV4-3,CASSQGLYDSIEETQYF
NA,TRBJ2-1,12,TRBV10-3,CAIRTEVAEQFF
TRBD1,TRBJ1-1,17,TRBV3-1/TRBV3-2,CASSQVRDRGRGTEAFF
TRBD1,TRBJ1-2,13,TRBV3-1/TRBV3-2,CASSHRGAEGYTF
NA,TRBJ2-4,17,TRBV1,CTSSQENRRRAQNIQYF
TRBD2,TRBJ2-7,15,TRBV20-1,CSASLNSGRALEQYF
NA,TRBJ2-7,17,TRBV7-6,CASSLARPFTRSYEQYF